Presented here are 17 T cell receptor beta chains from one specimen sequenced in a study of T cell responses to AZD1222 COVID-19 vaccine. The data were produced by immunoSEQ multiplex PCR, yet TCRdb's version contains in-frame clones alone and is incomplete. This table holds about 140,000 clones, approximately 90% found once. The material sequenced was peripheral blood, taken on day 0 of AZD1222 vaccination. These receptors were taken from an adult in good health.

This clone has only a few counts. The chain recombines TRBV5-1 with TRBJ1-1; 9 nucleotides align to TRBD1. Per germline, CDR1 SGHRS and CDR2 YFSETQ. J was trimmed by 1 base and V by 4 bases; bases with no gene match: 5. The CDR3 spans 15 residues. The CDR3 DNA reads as TGCGCCAGCAGCCCCTGGGGACAGGGGAACACTGAAGCTTTCTTT. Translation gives CASSPWGQGNTEAFF.

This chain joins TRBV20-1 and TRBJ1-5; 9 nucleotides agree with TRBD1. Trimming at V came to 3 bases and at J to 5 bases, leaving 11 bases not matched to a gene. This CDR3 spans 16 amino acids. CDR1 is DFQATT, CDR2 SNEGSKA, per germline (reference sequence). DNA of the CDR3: TGCAGTGCTAGTGTATCGACAGGGGGTACCCATCAGCCCCAGCATTTT. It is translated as CSASVSTGGTHQPQHF.

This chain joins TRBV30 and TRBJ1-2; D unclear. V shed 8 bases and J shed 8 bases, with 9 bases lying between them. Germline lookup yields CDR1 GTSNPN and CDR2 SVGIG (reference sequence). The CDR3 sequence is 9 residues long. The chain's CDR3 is CAGNGGYTF. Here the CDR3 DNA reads TGTGCCGGGAATGGGGGCTACACCTTC.

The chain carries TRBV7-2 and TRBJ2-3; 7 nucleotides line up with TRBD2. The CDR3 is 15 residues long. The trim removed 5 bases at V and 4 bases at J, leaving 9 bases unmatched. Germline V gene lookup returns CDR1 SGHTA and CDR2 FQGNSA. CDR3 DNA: TGTGCCAGCAGCGCTGCGGGAGCCTCTGCAGATACGCAGTATTTT. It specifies CASSAAGASADTQYF. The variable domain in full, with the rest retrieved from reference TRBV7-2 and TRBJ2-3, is GAGVSQSPSNKVTEKGKDVELRCDPISGHTALYWYRQSLGQGLEFLIYFQGNSAPDKSGLPSDRFSAERTGGSVSTLTIQRTQQEDSAVYLCASSAAGASADTQYFGPGTRLTVL.

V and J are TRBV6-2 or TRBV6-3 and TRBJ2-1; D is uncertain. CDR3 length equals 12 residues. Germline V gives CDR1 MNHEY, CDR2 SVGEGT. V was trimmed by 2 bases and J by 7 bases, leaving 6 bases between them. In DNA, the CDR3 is TGTGCCAGCAGTTACGATTGGAATGAGCAGTTCTTC. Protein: CASSYDWNEQFF.

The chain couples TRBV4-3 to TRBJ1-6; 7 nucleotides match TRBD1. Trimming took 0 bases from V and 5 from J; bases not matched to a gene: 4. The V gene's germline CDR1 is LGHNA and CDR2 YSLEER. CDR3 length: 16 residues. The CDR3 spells CASSQEVQGDNSPLHF. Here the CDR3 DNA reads TGCGCCAGCAGCCAAGAAGTCCAGGGGGATAATTCACCCCTCCACTTT.

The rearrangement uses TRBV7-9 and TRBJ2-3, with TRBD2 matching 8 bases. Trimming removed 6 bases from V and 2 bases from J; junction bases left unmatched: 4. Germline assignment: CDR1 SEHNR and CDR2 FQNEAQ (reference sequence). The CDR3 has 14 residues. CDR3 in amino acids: CASRRAGDTDTQYF. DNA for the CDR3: TGTGCCAGCAGAAGAGCGGGAGACACAGATACGCAGTATTTT.

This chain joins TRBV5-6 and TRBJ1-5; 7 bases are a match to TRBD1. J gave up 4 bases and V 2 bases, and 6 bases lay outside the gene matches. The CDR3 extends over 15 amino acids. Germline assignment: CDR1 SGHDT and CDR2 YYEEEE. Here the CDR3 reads CASSLKGAWNQPQHF. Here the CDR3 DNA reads TGTGCCAGCAGCTTAAAGGGGGCCTGGAATCAGCCCCAGCATTTT.

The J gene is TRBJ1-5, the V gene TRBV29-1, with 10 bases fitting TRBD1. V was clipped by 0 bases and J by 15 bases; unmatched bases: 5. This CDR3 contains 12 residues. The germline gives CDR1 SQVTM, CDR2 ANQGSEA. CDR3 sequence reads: CSVEDGTGDRHF. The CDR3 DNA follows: TGCAGCGTTGAAGATGGGACAGGGGACCGGCATTTT.

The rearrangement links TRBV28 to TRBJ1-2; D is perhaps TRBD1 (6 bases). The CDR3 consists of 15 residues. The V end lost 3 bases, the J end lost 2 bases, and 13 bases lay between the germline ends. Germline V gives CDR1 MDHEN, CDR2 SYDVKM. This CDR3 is CASSFTRTGNYGYTF. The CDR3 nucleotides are TGTGCCAGCAGTTTTACTCGAACAGGGAACTATGGCTACACCTTC.

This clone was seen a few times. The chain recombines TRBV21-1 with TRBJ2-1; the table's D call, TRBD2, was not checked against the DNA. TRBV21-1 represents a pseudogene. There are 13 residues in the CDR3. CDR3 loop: CASSKASGYEQFF. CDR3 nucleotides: TGTGCCAGCAGCAAAGCGTCGGGGTACGAGCAGTTCTTC.

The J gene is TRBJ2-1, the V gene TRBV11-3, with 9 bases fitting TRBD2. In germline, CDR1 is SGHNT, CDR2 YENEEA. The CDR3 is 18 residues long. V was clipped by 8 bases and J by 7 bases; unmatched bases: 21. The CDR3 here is CASRSTSGEGAGRNEQFF. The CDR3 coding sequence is TGTGCCAGCCGATCGACTAGCGGCGAGGGAGCTGGGAGGAATGAGCAGTTCTTC.

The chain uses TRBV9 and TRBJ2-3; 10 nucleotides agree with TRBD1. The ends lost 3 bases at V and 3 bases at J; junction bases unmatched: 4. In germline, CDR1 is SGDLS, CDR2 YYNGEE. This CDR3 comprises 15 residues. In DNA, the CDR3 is TGTGCCAGCAGCGATGGGACAGGGGTTACAGATACGCAGTATTTT. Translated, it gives CASSDGTGVTDTQYF.

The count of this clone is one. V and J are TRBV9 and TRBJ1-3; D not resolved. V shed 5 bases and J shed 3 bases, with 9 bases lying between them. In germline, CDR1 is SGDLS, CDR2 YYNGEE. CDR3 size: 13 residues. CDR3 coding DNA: TGTGCCAGCAGAGGCAGAGATGGAAACACCATATATTTT. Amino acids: CASRGRDGNTIYF. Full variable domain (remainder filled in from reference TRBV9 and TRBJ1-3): DSGVTQTPKHLITATGQRVTLRCSPRSGDLSVYWYQQSLDQGLQFLIQYYNGEERAKGNILERFSAQQFPDLHSELNLSSLELGDSALYFCASRGRDGNTIYFGEGSWLTVV.

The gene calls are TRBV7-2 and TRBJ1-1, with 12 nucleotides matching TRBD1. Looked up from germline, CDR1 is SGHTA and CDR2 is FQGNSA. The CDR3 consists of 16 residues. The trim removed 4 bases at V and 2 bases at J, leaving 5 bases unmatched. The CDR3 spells CASSSGTGGGNTEAFF. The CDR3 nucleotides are TGTGCCAGCAGCTCCGGGACAGGGGGCGGAAACACTGAAGCTTTCTTT.

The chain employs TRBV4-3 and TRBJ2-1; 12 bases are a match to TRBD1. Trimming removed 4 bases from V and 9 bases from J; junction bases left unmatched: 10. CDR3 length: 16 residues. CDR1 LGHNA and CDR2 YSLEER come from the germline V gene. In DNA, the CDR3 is TGCGCCAGCAGCCCCACTCCGGGACAGGGGGCCGGTGAGCAGTTCTTC. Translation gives CASSPTPGQGAGEQFF.

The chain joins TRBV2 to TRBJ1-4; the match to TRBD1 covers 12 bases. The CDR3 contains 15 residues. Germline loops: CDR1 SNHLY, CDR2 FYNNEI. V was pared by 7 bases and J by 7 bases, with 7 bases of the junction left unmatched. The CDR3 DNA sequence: TGTGCCAGCAAGGGGACAGGGGGCCGTAGTGAAAAACTGTTTTTT. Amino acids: CASKGTGGRSEKLFF.